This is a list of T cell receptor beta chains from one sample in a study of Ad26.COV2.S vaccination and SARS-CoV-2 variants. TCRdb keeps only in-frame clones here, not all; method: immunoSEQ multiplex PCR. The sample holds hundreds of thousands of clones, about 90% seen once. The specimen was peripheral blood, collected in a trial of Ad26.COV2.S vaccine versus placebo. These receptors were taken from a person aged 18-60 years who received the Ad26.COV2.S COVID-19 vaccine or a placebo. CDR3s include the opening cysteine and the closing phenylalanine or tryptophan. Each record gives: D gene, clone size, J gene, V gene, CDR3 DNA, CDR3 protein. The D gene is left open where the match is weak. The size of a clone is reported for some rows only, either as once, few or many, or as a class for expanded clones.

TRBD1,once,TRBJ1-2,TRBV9,TGTGCCAGCAGAGAGACAGGGGGAGTTGGTGGCTACACCTTC,CASRETGGVGGYTF
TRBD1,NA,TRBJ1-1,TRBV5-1,TGCGCCAGCAGCTCCAAGACAGGGACCAACACTGAAGCTTTCTTT,CASSSKTGTNTEAFF
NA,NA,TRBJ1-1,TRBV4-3,TGCGCCAGCAGCCAAGGTCGCAGTCCGAATGGCGCTTTCTTT,CASSQGRSPNGAFF
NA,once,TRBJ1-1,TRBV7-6,TGTGCCAGCAGCCTAGACACCCGGGGTACTGCTGAAGCTTTCTTT,CASSLDTRGTAEAFF
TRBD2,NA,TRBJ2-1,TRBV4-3,TGCGCCAGCAGCCAAGATCTAGCGGGGGGGCCTAATGAGCAGTTCTTC,CASSQDLAGGPNEQFF
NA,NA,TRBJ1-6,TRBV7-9,TGTGCCAGCAGCTTAAAGGGGAACTCCTATAATTCACCCCTCCACTTT,CASSLKGNSYNSPLHF
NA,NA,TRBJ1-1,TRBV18,TGTGCCAGCTCACCGGAACTAATACAGGGTTGGTACACTGAAGCTTTCTTT,CASSPELIQGWYTEAFF
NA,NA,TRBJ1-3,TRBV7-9,TGTGCCAGCAGCTTAGCAGGGAAGCTTATTGGAAACACCATATATTTT,CASSLAGKLIGNTIYF
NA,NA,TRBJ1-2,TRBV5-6,TGTGCCAGCAGCTTGGTGTCCGGGAACTATGGCTACACCTTC,CASSLVSGNYGYTF
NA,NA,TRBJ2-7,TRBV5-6,TGTGCCAGCAGCTCGCAGGGTTCGCCTGATCCCTACGAGCAGTACTTC,CASSSQGSPDPYEQYF
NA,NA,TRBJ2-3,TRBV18,TGTGCCAGCTCACAGGGGAGCACAGATACGCAGTATTTT,CASSQGSTDTQYF
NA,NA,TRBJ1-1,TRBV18,TGTGCCAGCTCCCAACGGGCCCAACCCGCTGAAGCTTTCTTT,CASSQRAQPAEAFF
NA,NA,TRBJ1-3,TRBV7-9,TGTGCCTGTTACCGGGGGGCGCAGTTCTCTGGAAACACCATATATTTT,CACYRGAQFSGNTIYF
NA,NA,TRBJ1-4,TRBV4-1,TGCGCCAGCAGCCATCCAAGTGGGGAAAAACTGTTTTTT,CASSHPSGEKLFF
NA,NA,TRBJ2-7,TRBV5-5,TGTGCCAGCAGCTTGGGACAGAACTCCTACGAGCAGTACTTC,CASSLGQNSYEQYF
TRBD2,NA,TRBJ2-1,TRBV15,TGTGCCACCAGCAGAGAGACAGCGGGGGGGCCTTTGTTCATATACAATGAGCAGTTCTTC,CATSRETAGGPLFIYNEQFF
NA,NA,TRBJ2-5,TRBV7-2,TGTGCCAGCAGCTTAATAGGGGAAGAGACCCAGTACTTC,CASSLIGEETQYF
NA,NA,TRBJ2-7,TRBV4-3,TGCGCCAGCAGCCAAGACGCAGGGAGCTACGAGCAGTACTTC,CASSQDAGSYEQYF
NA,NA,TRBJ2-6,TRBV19,TGTGCCAGTAGTCCCGGTCAGGGCCTCTCTGGGGCCAACGTCCTGACTTTC,CASSPGQGLSGANVLTF
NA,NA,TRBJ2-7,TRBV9,TGTGCCAGCAGCCCAGACCTTGTCGGCGTCTACGAGCAGTACTTC,CASSPDLVGVYEQYF
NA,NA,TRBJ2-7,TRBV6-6,TGTGCCAGCAGTTCAAGCGGCCTTCTCGAGCAGTACTTC,CASSSSGLLEQYF
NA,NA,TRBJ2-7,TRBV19,TGTGCCAGTAGGGTCGACGGGAGAAGAATCTACGAGCAGTACTTC,CASRVDGRRIYEQYF
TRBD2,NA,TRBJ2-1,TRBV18,TGTGCCAGCTCACCACTAGGACTAGAAGAGCAGTTCTTC,CASSPLGLEEQFF
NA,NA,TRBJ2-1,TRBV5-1,TGCGCCAGCAGCTTGTCAGGATCCCCGCCGGGGAATGAGCAGTTCTTC,CASSLSGSPPGNEQFF
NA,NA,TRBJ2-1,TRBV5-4,TGTGCCAGCAGCCCGCCCCCCGGGTACGAGCAGTTCTTC,CASSPPPGYEQFF
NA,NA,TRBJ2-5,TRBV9,TGTGCCAGCAGCGTTGGGGGTGGGCTTGAGACCCAGTACTTC,CASSVGGGLETQYF
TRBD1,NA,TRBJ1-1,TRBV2,TGTGCCAGCAGTCGACAGGGGAACACTGAAGCTTTCTTT,CASSRQGNTEAFF
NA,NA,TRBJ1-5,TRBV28,TGTGCCAGCAGTCTCTCCCGTATCGCCCAGCATTTT,CASSLSRIAQHF
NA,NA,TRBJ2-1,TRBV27,TGTGCCAGCAGTCCTCTACCCTTTTTAGGGGGAGCCTACAATGAGCAGTTCTTC,CASSPLPFLGGAYNEQFF
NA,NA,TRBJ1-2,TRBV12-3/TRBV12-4,TGTGCCAGCACTTCAGGGTATAGTGGCTACACCTTC,CASTSGYSGYTF
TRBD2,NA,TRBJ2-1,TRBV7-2,TGTGCCAGCAGCTTAGAGGCGGGGGGCTTAATTTTCTTC,CASSLEAGGLIFF
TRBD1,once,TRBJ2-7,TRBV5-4,TGTGCCAGCAGCATTGGACAGGGTGGAACTCTCGAGCAGTACTTC,CASSIGQGGTLEQYF
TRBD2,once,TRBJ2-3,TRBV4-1,TGCGCCAGCAGCCAATTGGTAGCGGGGGGGACAGATACGCAGTATTTT,CASSQLVAGGTDTQYF
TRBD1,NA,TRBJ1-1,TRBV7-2,TGTGCCAGCAGCCCACTGTTCCTACAGGGGAAGACTGAAGCTTTCTTT,CASSPLFLQGKTEAFF
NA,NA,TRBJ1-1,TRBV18,TGTGCCAGCTCACCACTGAGGGCTGAAGCTTTCTTT,CASSPLRAEAFF
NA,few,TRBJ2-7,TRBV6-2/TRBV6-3,TGTGCCAGCAGCCGGTCCTACGAGCAGTACTTC,CASSRSYEQYF
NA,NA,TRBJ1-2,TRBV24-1,TGTGCCACCAGGGACAGCGCTAACTATGGCTACACCTTC,CATRDSANYGYTF